The rows below give T cell receptor beta chains drawn from one sample of a study of CD8 T cells in ankylosing spondylitis. TCRdb re-derived calls from the 5' RACE reads in MiXCR, one entry per CDR3 protein. The profile shows 300,000 to 350,000 distinct CDR3 sequences, more than 20% of them singletons. Specimen: blood, either unsorted or a sorted T cell fraction (not recorded which). The receptor source for this set is a female donor with ankylosing spondylitis or in good health (not recorded which). Both conserved end residues are part of each CDR3. The order of the fields is clone size, V gene, D gene, J gene, CDR3 protein, CDR3 DNA. D genes are given only for firm matches. Some rows have no size entry. The others give once, few or many, or a class for an expanded clone.

clone size: few; V gene: TRBV20-1; D gene: -; J gene: TRBJ2-5; CDR3 protein: CSATRDTVETLAQYF; CDR3 DNA: TGCAGTGCGACTAGGGACACGGTGGAGACCCTAGCCCAGTACTTC
clone size: -; V gene: TRBV12-3/TRBV12-4; D gene: TRBD1; J gene: TRBJ2-2; CDR3 protein: CASSLSSWTGGNTGELFF; CDR3 DNA: TGTGCCAGCAGTTTATCTTCCTGGACAGGGGGGAACACCGGGGAGCTGTTTTTT
clone size: few; V gene: TRBV20-1; D gene: -; J gene: TRBJ2-1; CDR3 protein: CSASGLQSLAVEGEQFF; CDR3 DNA: TGCAGTGCTAGCGGCCTCCAGTCCCTGGCGGTCGAGGGGGAGCAGTTCTTC
clone size: few; V gene: TRBV20-1; D gene: TRBD2; J gene: TRBJ2-1; CDR3 protein: CSARIGTSERPTGRTYNEQFF; CDR3 DNA: TGCAGTGCTAGGATCGGGACTAGCGAGAGACCTACAGGAAGAACCTACAATGAGCAGTTCTTC
clone size: -; V gene: TRBV7-8; D gene: TRBD2; J gene: TRBJ2-1; CDR3 protein: CASSSPGLASYEQFF; CDR3 DNA: TGTGCCAGCAGTTCCCCGGGACTAGCATCCTATGAGCAGTTCTTC
clone size: -; V gene: TRBV6-2/TRBV6-3; D gene: -; J gene: TRBJ2-7; CDR3 protein: CASTRTGATSLYEQYF; CDR3 DNA: TGTGCCAGCACCCGGACGGGAGCCACCTCCCTCTACGAGCAGTACTTC
clone size: many; V gene: TRBV6-5; D gene: -; J gene: TRBJ1-1; CDR3 protein: CASSYGQGTEAFF; CDR3 DNA: TGTGCCAGCAGTTACGGGCAGGGCACTGAAGCTTTCTTT
clone size: -; V gene: TRBV2; D gene: -; J gene: TRBJ2-1; CDR3 protein: CASVRRSSLNEQFF; CDR3 DNA: TGTGCCAGCGTGCGCCGTAGCAGTCTCAATGAGCAGTTCTTC
clone size: many; V gene: TRBV7-2; D gene: -; J gene: TRBJ2-3; CDR3 protein: CASSQSQGTFGTDTQYF; CDR3 DNA: TGTGCCAGCAGCCAATCACAGGGTACCTTTGGCACAGATACGCAGTATTTT
clone size: many; V gene: TRBV20-1; D gene: -; J gene: TRBJ2-1; CDR3 protein: CSAEITPYNEQFF; CDR3 DNA: TGCAGTGCTGAGATAACCCCCTACAATGAGCAGTTCTTC
clone size: -; V gene: TRBV20-1; D gene: TRBD1; J gene: TRBJ1-1; CDR3 protein: CSPPDRVGTEAFF; CDR3 DNA: TGCAGTCCCCCGGACAGGGTAGGGACTGAAGCTTTCTTT
clone size: -; V gene: TRBV20-1; D gene: -; J gene: TRBJ2-6; CDR3 protein: CSARGRVSGANVLTF; CDR3 DNA: TGCAGTGCTAGAGGACGAGTGAGCGGGGCCAACGTCCTGACTTTC
clone size: -; V gene: TRBV4-3; D gene: TRBD2; J gene: TRBJ2-1; CDR3 protein: CASSQETSGSGSFYNEQFF; CDR3 DNA: TGCGCCAGCAGCCAAGAGACTAGCGGGAGTGGATCTTTCTACAATGAGCAGTTCTTC
clone size: -; V gene: TRBV3-1; D gene: -; J gene: TRBJ1-4; CDR3 protein: CASSLGGKGREKLFF; CDR3 DNA: TGTGCCAGCAGCCTCGGGGGCAAGGGCCGGGAAAAACTGTTTTTT
clone size: few; V gene: TRBV29-1; D gene: -; J gene: TRBJ1-1; CDR3 protein: CSGARGGTEAFF; CDR3 DNA: TGCAGCGGTGCGCGGGGTGGCACTGAAGCTTTCTTT
clone size: many; V gene: TRBV3-1; D gene: -; J gene: TRBJ1-5; CDR3 protein: CASSQGLYSNQPQHF; CDR3 DNA: TGTGCCAGCAGCCAAGGGCTTTATAGCAATCAGCCCCAGCATTTT
clone size: few; V gene: TRBV7-2; D gene: TRBD2; J gene: TRBJ2-5; CDR3 protein: CASSLVRLAGGETQYF; CDR3 DNA: TGTGCCAGCAGCTTAGTCCGACTAGCGGGAGGAGAGACCCAGTACTTC
clone size: few; V gene: TRBV20-1; D gene: -; J gene: TRBJ2-3; CDR3 protein: CSARGGGYTQYF; CDR3 DNA: TGCAGTGCTAGAGGGGGAGGATATACGCAGTATTTT
clone size: -; V gene: TRBV2; D gene: TRBD2; J gene: TRBJ2-5; CDR3 protein: CASSERGLAGVKTQYF; CDR3 DNA: TGTGCCAGCAGTGAAAGGGGACTAGCGGGAGTAAAGACCCAGTACTTC
clone size: many; V gene: TRBV4-3; D gene: -; J gene: TRBJ2-4; CDR3 protein: CASSLGLQGIQYF; CDR3 DNA: TGCGCCAGCAGCCTGGGACTCCAGGGCATTCAGTACTTC
clone size: -; V gene: TRBV10-3; D gene: -; J gene: TRBJ2-3; CDR3 protein: CAISQFLADTQYF; CDR3 DNA: TGTGCCATCAGCCAATTTCTGGCAGATACGCAGTATTTT
clone size: few; V gene: TRBV18; D gene: -; J gene: TRBJ2-1; CDR3 protein: CASSPAGAWEQFF; CDR3 DNA: TGTGCCAGCTCACCGGCGGGGGCATGGGAGCAGTTCTTC
clone size: few; V gene: TRBV11-2; D gene: TRBD2; J gene: TRBJ2-3; CDR3 protein: CASSLVSGTSGSRTDTQYF; CDR3 DNA: TGTGCCAGCAGCTTAGTTTCCGGGACTAGCGGGAGCCGGACAGATACGCAGTATTTT
clone size: -; V gene: TRBV6-5; D gene: -; J gene: TRBJ2-1; CDR3 protein: CASSYGGASYNEQFF; CDR3 DNA: TGTGCCAGCAGTTACGGGGGCGCGTCCTACAATGAGCAGTTCTTC
clone size: -; V gene: TRBV20-1; D gene: TRBD1; J gene: TRBJ2-6; CDR3 protein: CSAPTGTADSGANVLTF; CDR3 DNA: TGCAGTGCGCCGACCGGGACAGCTGACTCTGGGGCCAACGTCCTGACTTTC
clone size: few; V gene: TRBV12-3/TRBV12-4; D gene: TRBD1; J gene: TRBJ1-1; CDR3 protein: CASSTRQGEAFF; CDR3 DNA: TGTGCCAGCAGTACCCGACAGGGAGAAGCTTTCTTT
clone size: -; V gene: TRBV6-5; D gene: TRBD1; J gene: TRBJ2-1; CDR3 protein: CASSYYFAGTGGLGEQFF; CDR3 DNA: TGTGCCAGCAGTTACTATTTTGCCGGGACAGGGGGCCTTGGTGAGCAGTTCTTC
clone size: -; V gene: TRBV7-2; D gene: TRBD2; J gene: TRBJ2-7; CDR3 protein: CASSFSGSRYEQYF; CDR3 DNA: TGTGCCAGCAGCTTTAGCGGGAGTAGGTACGAGCAGTACTTC
clone size: -; V gene: TRBV6-1; D gene: TRBD1; J gene: TRBJ2-2; CDR3 protein: CASSRGQGDGELFF; CDR3 DNA: TGTGCCAGCAGCCGCGGACAGGGGGACGGGGAGCTGTTTTTT
clone size: many; V gene: TRBV20-1; D gene: -; J gene: TRBJ2-2; CDR3 protein: CSATRAKNTGELFF; CDR3 DNA: TGCAGTGCCACGAGAGCTAAGAACACCGGGGAGCTGTTTTTT
clone size: few; V gene: TRBV9; D gene: -; J gene: TRBJ2-2; CDR3 protein: CASSVVPGLVTGELFF; CDR3 DNA: TGTGCCAGCAGCGTGGTCCCGGGACTCGTCACCGGGGAGCTGTTTTTT
clone size: -; V gene: TRBV6-1; D gene: TRBD1; J gene: TRBJ2-7; CDR3 protein: CASIPDRSGVDEQYF; CDR3 DNA: TGTGCCAGCATTCCGGACAGGAGTGGAGTAGACGAGCAGTACTTC
clone size: few; V gene: TRBV12-3/TRBV12-4; D gene: -; J gene: TRBJ1-6; CDR3 protein: CASSFLGVHNSPLHF; CDR3 DNA: TGTGCCAGCAGTTTCCTAGGGGTGCATAATTCACCCCTCCACTTT
clone size: -; V gene: TRBV20-1; D gene: -; J gene: TRBJ1-4; CDR3 protein: CSLGAAADEKLFF; CDR3 DNA: TGCAGCCTTGGGGCGGCCGCGGATGAAAAACTGTTTTTT
clone size: few; V gene: TRBV6-1; D gene: -; J gene: TRBJ1-1; CDR3 protein: CASSESRFEAFF; CDR3 DNA: TGTGCCAGCAGTGAAAGCAGGTTTGAAGCTTTCTTT
clone size: -; V gene: TRBV5-1; D gene: -; J gene: TRBJ2-7; CDR3 protein: CASSLDGGESYEQYF; CDR3 DNA: TGCGCCAGCAGCTTGGACGGAGGAGAGTCCTACGAGCAGTACTTC
clone size: -; V gene: TRBV6-5; D gene: -; J gene: TRBJ2-5; CDR3 protein: CASSYARLAQTPRGTQYF; CDR3 DNA: TGTGCCAGCAGTTACGCCCGTCTAGCGCAGACTCCAAGAGGGACCCAGTACTTC
clone size: few; V gene: TRBV9; D gene: TRBD1; J gene: TRBJ1-5; CDR3 protein: CASSPGQGSNQPQHF; CDR3 DNA: TGTGCCAGCAGCCCCGGACAGGGTTCGAATCAGCCCCAGCATTTT
clone size: once; V gene: TRBV4-3; D gene: -; J gene: TRBJ1-1; CDR3 protein: CASTKERGTEAFF; CDR3 DNA: TGCGCCAGCACCAAGGAGCGGGGAACTGAAGCTTTCTTT
clone size: few; V gene: TRBV25-1; D gene: TRBD2; J gene: TRBJ2-1; CDR3 protein: CASSDSGRAYNEQFF; CDR3 DNA: TGTGCCAGCAGTGATAGCGGGAGGGCCTACAATGAGCAGTTCTTC
clone size: few; V gene: TRBV12-3/TRBV12-4; D gene: -; J gene: TRBJ2-3; CDR3 protein: CASTQSTSTDTQYF; CDR3 DNA: TGTGCCAGCACCCAATCGACTAGCACAGATACGCAGTATTTT
clone size: -; V gene: TRBV10-3; D gene: -; J gene: TRBJ2-7; CDR3 protein: CAIRERDSSYEQYF; CDR3 DNA: TGTGCCATCAGAGAGCGGGACAGCTCCTACGAGCAGTACTTC
clone size: -; V gene: TRBV14; D gene: -; J gene: TRBJ2-5; CDR3 protein: CASSQGDSPRETQYF; CDR3 DNA: TGTGCCAGCAGCCAAGGCGACAGCCCAAGGGAGACCCAGTACTTC
clone size: many; V gene: TRBV6-5; D gene: -; J gene: TRBJ1-4; CDR3 protein: CASSYGDPNEKLFF; CDR3 DNA: TGTGCCAGCAGTTACGGGGATCCTAATGAAAAACTGTTTTTT
clone size: few; V gene: TRBV5-6; D gene: -; J gene: TRBJ2-7; CDR3 protein: CASSLGASAYEQYF; CDR3 DNA: TGTGCCAGCAGCTTGGGGGCTAGCGCCTACGAGCAGTACTTC